Reported below is one T cell receptor beta chain. Its antigen is unknown. The method was immunoSEQ multiplex PCR; TCRdb's version includes in-frame clones alone and lacks a portion of them. The sample has some 130,000 clones; about 80% are singletons. This entry is derived from a study of cytomegalovirus exposure and HLA in healthy donors. General study findings and limits: It was reportedly the case that the classifier diagnosed cytomegalovirus status with high specificity and sensitivity.

The origin of this receptor is a man between 25 and 39 years old in good health and CMV-seropositive. The sample was PBMCs.

The CDR3 sequence: CASGRGGNEKLFF. CDR3 DNA: TGCGCCAGCGGTCGCGGGGGAAATGAAAAACTGTTTTTT. The chain carries TRBV5-1 and TRBJ1-4; tentatively, D is TRBD1 (5 bases). The CDR3 runs 13 residues. With 7 bases removed from V and 5 bases from J, the gap between germline ends came to 12 bases. Germline assignment: CDR1 SGHRS and CDR2 YFSETQ.